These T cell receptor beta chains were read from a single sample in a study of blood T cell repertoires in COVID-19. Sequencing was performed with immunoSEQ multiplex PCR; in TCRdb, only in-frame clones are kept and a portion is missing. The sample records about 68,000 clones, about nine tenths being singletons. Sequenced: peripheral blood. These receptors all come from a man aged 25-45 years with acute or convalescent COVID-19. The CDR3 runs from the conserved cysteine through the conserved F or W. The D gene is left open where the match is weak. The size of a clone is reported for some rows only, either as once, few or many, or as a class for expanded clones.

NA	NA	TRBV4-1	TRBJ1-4	TGCGCCAGCAGCCAAACTGGGGGCGGTGAAAAACTGTTTTTT	CASSQTGGGEKLFF
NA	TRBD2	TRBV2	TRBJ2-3	TGTGCCACTTTAGCGGGAGAGTCCGAAGATACGCAGTATTTT	CATLAGESEDTQYF
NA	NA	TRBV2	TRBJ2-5	TGTGCCAGCAGAGGGGACACGACCGGGGAGACCCAGTACTTC	CASRGDTTGETQYF
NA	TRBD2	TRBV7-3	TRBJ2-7	TGTGCCAGCAGTCTCCATCATGGGACTACCTACGAGCAGTACTTC	CASSLHHGTTYEQYF
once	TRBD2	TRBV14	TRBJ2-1	TGTGCCAGCAGTCCTAGCGGGAGACAAAGGGCCACCAATGAGCAGTTCTTC	CASSPSGRQRATNEQFF
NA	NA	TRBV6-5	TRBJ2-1	TGTGCCAGCAGTTACGGGAGAGGCTCCTACAATGAGCAGTTCTTC	CASSYGRGSYNEQFF
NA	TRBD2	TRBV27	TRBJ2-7	TGTGCCAGCAGGGTCTATAGCGGGTATAGCTCCTACGAGCAGTACTTC	CASRVYSGYSSYEQYF
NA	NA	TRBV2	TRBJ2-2	TGTGCCAGCAACGACCGGGTGTCCGGGGAGCTGTTTTTT	CASNDRVSGELFF
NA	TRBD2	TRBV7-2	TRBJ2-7	TGTGCCAGCAGCTTAGATCGGCGGGAGGGCCACTACGAGCAGTACTTC	CASSLDRREGHYEQYF
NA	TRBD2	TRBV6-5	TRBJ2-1	TGTGCCTCCGGGGCGACTAGCGGGAGTTTGTTCTTC	CASGATSGSLFF
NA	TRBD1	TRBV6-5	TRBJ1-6	TGTGCCAGCACTCGGACAGGGGCGGATTCACCCCTCCACTTT	CASTRTGADSPLHF
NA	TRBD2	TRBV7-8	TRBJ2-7	TGTGCCAGCAGCATTAGCGGGGGGGCTTACGAGCAGTACTTC	CASSISGGAYEQYF
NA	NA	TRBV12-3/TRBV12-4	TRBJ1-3	TGTGCCAGCAGTTTAGGGGGGCGAAACACCATATATTTT	CASSLGGRNTIYF
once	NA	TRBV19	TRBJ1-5	TGTGCCAGTAGCAAAACAGGGACTACCAGCAATCAGCCCCAGCATTTT	CASSKTGTTSNQPQHF
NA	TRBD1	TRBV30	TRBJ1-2	TGTGCCTGGAGCCTCGGGACAGGGGTTGGCTACACCTTC	CAWSLGTGVGYTF
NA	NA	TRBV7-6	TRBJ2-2	TGTGCCAGCAGCTTAGTTTCAGGGATGAACACCGGGGAGCTGTTTTTT	CASSLVSGMNTGELFF
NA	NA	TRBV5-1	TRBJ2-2	TGCGCCAGCAGCCCCGGTTCCACGAACACCGGGGAGCTGTTTTTT	CASSPGSTNTGELFF
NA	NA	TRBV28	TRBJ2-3	TGTGCCAGCAGTTTAGAGGGAGATACAGATACGCAGTATTTT	CASSLEGDTDTQYF
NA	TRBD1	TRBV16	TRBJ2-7	TGTGCCAGCAGCCTTGGACAGGGATATACCTACGAGCAGTACTTC	CASSLGQGYTYEQYF
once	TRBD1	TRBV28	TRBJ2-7	TGTGCCAGCAGAATCCGGGACAGGGTTCCATTAAGTCGCTACGAGCAGTACTTC	CASRIRDRVPLSRYEQYF
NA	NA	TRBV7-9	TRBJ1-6	TGTGCCAGCAGCTTAGGAGGAGTGGCCAACTGGAATTCACCCCTCCACTTT	CASSLGGVANWNSPLHF
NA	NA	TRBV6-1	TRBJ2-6	TGTGCCAGCAGTGACCCCCGGTGGGAGGCTTCTGGGGCCAACGTCCTGACTTTC	CASSDPRWEASGANVLTF
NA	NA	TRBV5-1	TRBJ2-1	TGCGCCAGCACCCCCGGGACTTTCTACAATGAGCAGTTCTTC	CASTPGTFYNEQFF
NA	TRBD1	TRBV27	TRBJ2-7	TGTGCCAGCAGTGGCAGGACGGACAGGCCGTTCTACGAGCAGTACTTC	CASSGRTDRPFYEQYF
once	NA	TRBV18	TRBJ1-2	TGTGCCAGCTCGTCCGGGACTCCAGATGGCTACACCTTC	CASSSGTPDGYTF
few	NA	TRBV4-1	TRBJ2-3	TGCGCCAGCAGCCACTCCCTGGATACGCAGTATTTT	CASSHSLDTQYF
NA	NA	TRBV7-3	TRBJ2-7	TGTGCCAGCAGCCCTCAGACTAGTTCGCTCGAGCAGTACTTC	CASSPQTSSLEQYF
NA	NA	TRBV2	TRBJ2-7	TGTGCCATCAAATGGGAGATTGGTTACGAGCAGTACTTC	CAIKWEIGYEQYF
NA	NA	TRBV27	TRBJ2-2	TGTGCCAGCAGTTTCGCGTCCGGCACCGGGGAGCTGTTTTTT	CASSFASGTGELFF
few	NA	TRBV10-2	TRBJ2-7	TGCGCCAGCAGTGAGGGGGACTTCAACCTCTACGAGCAGTACTTC	CASSEGDFNLYEQYF
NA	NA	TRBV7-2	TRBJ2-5	TGTGCCAGCAGCTTAGACTCGGGAGTCCAAGAGACCCAGTACTTC	CASSLDSGVQETQYF
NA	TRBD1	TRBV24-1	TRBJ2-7	TGTGCCACCAGCGGTCACAGGGGCGTATACGAGCAGTACTTC	CATSGHRGVYEQYF
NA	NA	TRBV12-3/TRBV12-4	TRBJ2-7	TGTGCCAGCAGTTCGGTCTCCTACGAGCAGTACTTC	CASSSVSYEQYF
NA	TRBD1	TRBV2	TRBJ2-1	TGTGCCAGCACTAGGGACAGATTCTACCTTAATGAGCAGTTCTTC	CASTRDRFYLNEQFF
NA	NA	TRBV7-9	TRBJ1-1	TGTGCCAGCAGCTTCAGTGGGCGGGGATTGAACACTGAAGCTTTCTTT	CASSFSGRGLNTEAFF
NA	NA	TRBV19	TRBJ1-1	TGTGCCAGTAGTAGTCCCGCAAGGGGAACTGAAGCTTTCTTT	CASSSPARGTEAFF
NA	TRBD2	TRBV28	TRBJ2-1	TGTGCCAGCAGTTTGCTAGCGGGAGTCGAAAAAAATGAGCAGTTCTTC	CASSLLAGVEKNEQFF